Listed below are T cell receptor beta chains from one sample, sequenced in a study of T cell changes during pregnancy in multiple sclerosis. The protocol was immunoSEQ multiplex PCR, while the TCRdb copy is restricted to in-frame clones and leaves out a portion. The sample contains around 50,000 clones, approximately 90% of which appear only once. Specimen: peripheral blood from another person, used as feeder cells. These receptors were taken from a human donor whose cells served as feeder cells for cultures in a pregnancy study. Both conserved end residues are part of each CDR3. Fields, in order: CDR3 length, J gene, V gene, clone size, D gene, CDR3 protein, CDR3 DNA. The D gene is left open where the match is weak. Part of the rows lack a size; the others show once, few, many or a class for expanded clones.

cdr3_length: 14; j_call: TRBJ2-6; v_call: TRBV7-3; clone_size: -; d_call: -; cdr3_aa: CASSLDPGANVLTF; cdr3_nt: TGTGCCAGCAGCTTAGATCCCGGGGCCAACGTCCTGACTTTC
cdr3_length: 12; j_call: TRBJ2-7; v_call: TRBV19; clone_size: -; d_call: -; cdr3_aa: CATEGILGTQYF; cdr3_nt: TGTGCCACCGAGGGGATATTGGGGACGCAGTACTTC
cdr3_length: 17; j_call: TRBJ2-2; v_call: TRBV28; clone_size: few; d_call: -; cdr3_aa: CASSPQRGRGNTGELFF; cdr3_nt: TGTGCCAGCAGTCCCCAACGAGGCAGGGGAAACACCGGGGAGCTGTTTTTT
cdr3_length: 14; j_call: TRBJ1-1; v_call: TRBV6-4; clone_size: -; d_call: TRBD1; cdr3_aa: CASSDEEGASEAFF; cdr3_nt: TGTGCCAGCAGTGACGAGGAGGGGGCTTCTGAAGCTTTCTTT
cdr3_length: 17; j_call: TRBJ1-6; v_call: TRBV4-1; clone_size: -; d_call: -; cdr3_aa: CASSQLHRRLDNSPLHF; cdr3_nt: TGCGCCAGCAGCCAACTTCACAGGCGACTAGATAATTCACCCCTCCACTTT
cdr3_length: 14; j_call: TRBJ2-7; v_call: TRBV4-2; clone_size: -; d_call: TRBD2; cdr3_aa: CASGGTSVTYEQYF; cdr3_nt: TGTGCCAGCGGAGGGACTAGCGTAACCTACGAGCAGTACTTC
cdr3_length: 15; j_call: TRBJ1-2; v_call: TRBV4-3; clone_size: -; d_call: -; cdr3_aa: CASSQDVGWGEGYTF; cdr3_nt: TGCGCCAGCAGCCAAGATGTTGGTTGGGGAGAAGGCTACACCTTC
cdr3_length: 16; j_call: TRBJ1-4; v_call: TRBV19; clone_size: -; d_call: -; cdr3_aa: CASSIVFGTALGKLFF; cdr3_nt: TGTGCCAGTAGTATTGTATTCGGGACTGCTCTTGGAAAACTGTTTTTT
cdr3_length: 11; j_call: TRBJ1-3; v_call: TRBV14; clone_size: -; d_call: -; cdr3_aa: CASSQDYTIYF; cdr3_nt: TGTGCCAGCAGCCAAGATTACACCATATATTTT
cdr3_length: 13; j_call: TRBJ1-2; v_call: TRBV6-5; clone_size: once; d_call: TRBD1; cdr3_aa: CASSPTGGYGYTF; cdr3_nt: TGTGCCAGCAGTCCCACAGGGGGCTATGGCTACACCTTC
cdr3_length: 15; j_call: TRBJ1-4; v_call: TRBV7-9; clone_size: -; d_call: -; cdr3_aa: CASSPPPGHLEKLFF; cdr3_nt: TGTGCCAGCAGCCCCCCCCCGGGACACCTAGAAAAACTGTTTTTT
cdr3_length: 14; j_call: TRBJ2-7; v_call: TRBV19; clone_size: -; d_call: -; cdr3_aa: CASSIQAGDYEQYF; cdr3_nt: TGTGCCAGTAGTATCCAGGCAGGGGACTACGAGCAGTACTTC
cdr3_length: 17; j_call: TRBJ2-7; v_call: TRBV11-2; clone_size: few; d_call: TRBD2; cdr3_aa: CASSPIGTSEPSYEQYF; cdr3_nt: TGTGCCAGCAGCCCAATCGGGACTAGCGAACCATCCTACGAGCAGTACTTC
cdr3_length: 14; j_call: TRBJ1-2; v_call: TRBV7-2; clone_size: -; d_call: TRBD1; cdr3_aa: CASSRQGVFGGYTF; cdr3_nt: TGTGCCAGCAGCCGACAGGGGGTTTTCGGCGGCTACACCTTC
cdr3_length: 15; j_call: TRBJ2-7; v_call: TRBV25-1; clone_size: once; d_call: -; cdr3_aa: CASSESEGRSYEQYF; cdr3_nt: TGTGCCAGCAGTGAATCGGAAGGGCGGTCCTACGAGCAGTACTTC
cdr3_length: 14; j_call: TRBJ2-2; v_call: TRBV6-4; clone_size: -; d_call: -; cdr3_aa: CASSDSWAPGELFF; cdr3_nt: TGTGCCAGCAGTGACTCTTGGGCCCCCGGGGAGCTGTTTTTT
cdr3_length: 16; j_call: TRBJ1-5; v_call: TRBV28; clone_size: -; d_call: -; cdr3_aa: CASRLGGDPSNQPQHF; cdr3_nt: TGTGCCAGCAGACTTGGTGGGGATCCGAGCAATCAGCCCCAGCATTTT
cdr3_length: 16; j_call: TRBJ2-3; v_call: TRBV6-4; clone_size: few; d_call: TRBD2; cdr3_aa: CASSETGGGPTDTQYF; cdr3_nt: TGTGCCAGCAGTGAAACGGGGGGAGGGCCGACAGATACGCAGTATTTT
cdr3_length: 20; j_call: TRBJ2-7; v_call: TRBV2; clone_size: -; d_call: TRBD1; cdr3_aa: CASSEALTGGPVPPTYEQYF; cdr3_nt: TGTGCCAGCAGTGAAGCGCTTACAGGGGGCCCCGTACCTCCTACCTACGAGCAGTACTTC
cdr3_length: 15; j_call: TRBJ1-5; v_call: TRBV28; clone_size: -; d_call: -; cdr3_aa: CASSSPGVSNQPQHF; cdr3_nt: TGTGCCAGCAGTTCTCCGGGGGTTAGCAATCAGCCCCAGCATTTT
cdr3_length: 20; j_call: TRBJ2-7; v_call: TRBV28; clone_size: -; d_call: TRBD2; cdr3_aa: CASSRGGLAGVGAKGDEQYF; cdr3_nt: TGTGCCAGCAGTAGAGGAGGACTAGCGGGAGTAGGGGCGAAGGGGGACGAGCAGTACTTC
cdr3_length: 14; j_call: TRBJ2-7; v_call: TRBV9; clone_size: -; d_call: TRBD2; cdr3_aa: CASSETSGSREQYF; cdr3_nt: TGTGCCAGCAGCGAGACTAGCGGGAGTCGTGAGCAGTACTTC
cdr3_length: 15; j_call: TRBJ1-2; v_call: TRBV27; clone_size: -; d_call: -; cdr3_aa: CASSHQGGGSYGYTF; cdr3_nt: TGTGCCAGCAGTCATCAGGGTGGGGGGAGCTATGGCTACACCTTC
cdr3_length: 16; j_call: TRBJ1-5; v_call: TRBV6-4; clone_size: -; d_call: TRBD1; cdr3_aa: CASAGQGISKDQPQHF; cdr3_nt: TGTGCCAGCGCGGGACAGGGGATCTCGAAGGATCAGCCCCAGCATTTT
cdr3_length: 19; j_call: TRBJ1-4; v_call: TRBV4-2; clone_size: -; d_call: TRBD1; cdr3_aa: CASSQDRRGQEQANEKLFF; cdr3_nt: TGTGCCAGCAGCCAAGATAGGCGGGGACAGGAACAAGCTAATGAAAAACTGTTTTTT
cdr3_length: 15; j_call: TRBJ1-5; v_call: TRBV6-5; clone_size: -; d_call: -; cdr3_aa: CASSSTFGSNQPQHF; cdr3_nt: TGTGCCAGCAGTTCGACATTTGGTAGCAATCAGCCCCAGCATTTT
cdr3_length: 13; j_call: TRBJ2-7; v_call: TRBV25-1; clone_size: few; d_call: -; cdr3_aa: CASSPWISYEQYF; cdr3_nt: TGTGCCAGCAGCCCTTGGATCTCCTACGAGCAGTACTTC
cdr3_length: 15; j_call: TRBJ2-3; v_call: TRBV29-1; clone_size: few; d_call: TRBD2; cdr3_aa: CSGTGTSGGTDTQYF; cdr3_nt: TGCAGCGGCACGGGGACTAGCGGGGGCACAGATACGCAGTATTTT
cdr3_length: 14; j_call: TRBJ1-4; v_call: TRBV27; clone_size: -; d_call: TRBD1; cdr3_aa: CASSWRQGGEKLFF; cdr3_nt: TGTGCCAGCAGTTGGCGACAGGGAGGAGAAAAACTGTTTTTT
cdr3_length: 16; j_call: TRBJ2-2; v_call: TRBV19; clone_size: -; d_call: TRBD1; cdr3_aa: CASSGPMDRVDGELFF; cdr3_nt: TGTGCCAGTAGTGGCCCGATGGACAGGGTAGACGGGGAGCTGTTTTTT
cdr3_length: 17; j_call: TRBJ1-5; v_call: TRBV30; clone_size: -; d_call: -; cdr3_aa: CAWKSQLGGFSNQPQHF; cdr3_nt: TGTGCCTGGAAAAGTCAATTAGGAGGGTTTTCCAATCAGCCCCAGCATTTT
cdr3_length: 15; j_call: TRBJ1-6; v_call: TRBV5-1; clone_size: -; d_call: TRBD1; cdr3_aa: CASSLGTGEGSPLHF; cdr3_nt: TGCGCCAGCAGCTTGGGGACAGGGGAAGGTTCACCCCTCCACTTT
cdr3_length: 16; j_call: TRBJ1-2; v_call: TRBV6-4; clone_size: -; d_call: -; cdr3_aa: CASSRRREEGNYGYTF; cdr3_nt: TGTGCCAGCAGCCGACGCCGGGAGGAGGGTAACTATGGCTACACCTTC
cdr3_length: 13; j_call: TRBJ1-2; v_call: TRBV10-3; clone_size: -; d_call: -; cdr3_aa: CATLEEINYGYTF; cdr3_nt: TGTGCCACCCTCGAGGAAATAAACTATGGCTACACCTTC
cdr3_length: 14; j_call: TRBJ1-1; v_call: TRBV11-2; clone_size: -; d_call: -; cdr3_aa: CASSTGLVGTEAFF; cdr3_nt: TGTGCCAGCAGCACCGGACTGGTGGGCACTGAAGCTTTCTTT
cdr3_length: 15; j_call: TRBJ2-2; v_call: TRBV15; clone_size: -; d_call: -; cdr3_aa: CATRDLDRDTGELFF; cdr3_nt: TGTGCCACCAGAGACTTGGACAGAGACACCGGGGAGCTGTTTTTT
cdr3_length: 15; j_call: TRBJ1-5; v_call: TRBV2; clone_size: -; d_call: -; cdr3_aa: CASTLEAGPNQPQHF; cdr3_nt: TGTGCCAGCACTCTCGAGGCGGGTCCCAATCAGCCCCAGCATTTT
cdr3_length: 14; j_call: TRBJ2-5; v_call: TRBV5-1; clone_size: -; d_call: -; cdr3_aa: CASSPEGRGETQYF; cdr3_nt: TGCGCCAGCAGCCCCGAGGGCAGGGGTGAGACCCAGTACTTC
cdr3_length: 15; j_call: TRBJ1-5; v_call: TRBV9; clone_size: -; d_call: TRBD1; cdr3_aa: CASSPPDRGHQPQHF; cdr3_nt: TGTGCCAGCAGCCCCCCGGACAGGGGGCATCAGCCCCAGCATTTT